This T cell receptor (beta chain) originates from a study of regulatory T cells in long-lasting Graves disease. This CDR3 spans 15 amino acids. The junction had 10 bases not matched to a gene; V was cut back by 5 bases and J by 8 bases. CDR1 and CDR2 from the germline V gene are MRHNA and SNTAGT. Construction of TCR beta libraries relied on iRepertoire HTBI primers and on Arm-PCR targeting CDR3 regions. In the original workflow: Across samples, 62 TRBV and 14 TRBJ segments were found. Via MiXCR, TCRdb re-called the multiplex PCR reads, giving one row per CDR3 protein. The V and J calls come from TCRdb's annotation, not from the publication. The sample comprises some 450,000 distinct CDR3 sequences, 20% to 25% of which are singletons, and 26% rests with the top ten. In its sample, this clonotype was seen a few times. The antigen remains undetermined. Noted time point: persistent/refractory GD, antithyroid drugs over 5 years with positive TRAb. After RNA was extracted from PBMCs, the TCR library was made from it.

Study results and limitations: A greater number of public clonotypes (around 2,700) was shared by persistent patients than by new patients (roughly 880).

The chain uses TRBV6-4 and TRBJ2-1; 9 nucleotides match TRBD2. This sequence originates from a female donor with Graves disease. This specimen was peripheral blood mononuclear cells (PBMCs), taken when the disease was refractory, from a patient treated with antithyroid drugs. The CDR3 region is CASSLETSGGHEQFF. CDR3 bases: TGTGCCAGCAGTTTAGAGACTAGCGGAGGGCATGAGCAGTTCTTC.